The 6 T cell receptor beta chains reported below all come from one sample, sequenced in a study of cytomegalovirus exposure and HLA in healthy donors. Data came from immunoSEQ multiplex PCR; TCRdb stores just in-frame clones and leaves some out. The repertoire has some 170,000 clones, approximately 89% of them found once; the top ten carry about 7.2%. Sequenced material: PBMCs. These receptor sequences come from a man in his thirties or forties in good health and CMV-seropositive.

There are a few counts of this clone. The chain carries TRBV7-8 and TRBJ1-1, with D tentatively TRBD1 (6 bases). V lost 1 base to trimming and J lost 5 bases, with 11 bases between them. This CDR3 comprises 14 residues. CDR1 is SGHVS and CDR2 is FQNEAQ in the germline V gene. The CDR3 DNA follows: TGTGCCAGCAGCTTAGGACAGGAGATAACTGAAGCTTTCTTT. Its translation: CASSLGQEITEAFF. The full variable domain, completed using reference TRBV7-8 and TRBJ1-1, is GAGVSQSPRYKVAKRGQDVALRCDPISGHVSLFWYQQALGQGPEFLTYFQNEAQLDKSGLPSDRFFAERPEGSVSTLKIQRTQQEDSAVYLCASSLGQEITEAFFGQGTRLTVV.

This rearrangement joins TRBV2 to TRBJ2-7, with 11 bases lining up with TRBD2. Germline CDR1 SNHLY, CDR2 FYNNEI. With 3 bases clipped from V and 5 bases from J, the junction kept 6 bases outside the gene matches. The CDR3 consists of 15 residues. The CDR3 bases are TGTGCCAGCAGTGAGCTAGCGGGGGGCACCAACGAGCAGTACTTC. The encoded protein is CASSELAGGTNEQYF. Full variable domain (missing parts from reference TRBV2 and TRBJ2-7): EPEVTQTPSHQVTQMGQEVILRCVPISNHLYFYWYRQILGQKVEFLVSFYNNEISEKSEIFDDQFSVERPDGSNFTLKIRSTKLEDSAMYFCASSELAGGTNEQYFGPGTRLTVT.

The chain has TRBV9 and TRBJ2-3; TRBD1 might be the D (6 bases). The germline V and J ends were trimmed by 3 bases and 1 base, with 12 bases remaining between them. The CDR3 length is 15 residues. CDR1 is SGDLS, CDR2 YYNGEE, per germline. The CDR3 DNA sequence: TGTGCCAGCAGCGGTACAGGGTTTGGCACAGATACGCAGTATTTT. Translated: CASSGTGFGTDTQYF.

V gene TRBV6-1 combines with J gene TRBJ1-5; D may be TRBD1 (6 bases). From germline, CDR1 is MNHNS and CDR2 SASEGT. The CDR3 contains 14 residues. V lost 4 bases and J 1 base, leaving 8 bases between the germline ends. This chain's CDR3 is CASSVRGSNQPQHF. CDR3 nucleotides: TGTGCCAGCAGTGTGAGGGGGAGCAATCAGCCCCAGCATTTT.

This clone was seen only a few times. V gene TRBV15 combines with J gene TRBJ1-1, with D hard to call. The germline gives CDR1 LNHNV, CDR2 YYDKDF (reference sequence). Trimming shortened V by 1 base and J by 0 bases, and 6 bases separated the two germline ends. The CDR3 is 14 residues long. DNA for the CDR3: TGTGCCACCAGCAGAGTTTTGGTGAACACTGAAGCTTTCTTT. Residues: CATSRVLVNTEAFF.

V gene TRBV11-3 combines with J gene TRBJ2-1, with D possibly TRBD1 on 6 matching bases. Germline V gene lookup returns CDR1 SGHNT and CDR2 YENEEA. V was trimmed by 4 bases and J by 4 bases, leaving 14 bases between them. CDR3 length equals 15 residues. The CDR3 DNA follows: TGTGCCAGCAGCTCCCGGGACAAGAAATACAATGAGCAGTTCTTC. As protein: CASSSRDKKYNEQFF.